A single sample gave rise to the 21 T cell receptor beta chains below, sequenced in a study of T cells in women clearing cervical HPV infection. Some clones are missing from TCRdb's copy, which holds only in-frame ones; the method was immunoSEQ multiplex PCR. This table holds about 35,000 clones. Sequenced material: blood buffy coat. The receptors were sampled from a woman between 18 and 70 years old with a cervical HPV16 infection that either progressed to CIN3+ or cleared (not recorded which).

On this clone itself: The CDR3 end lies 3 residues beyond the end of the read and is filled in from the germline J gene. The V gene is TRBV10-2, the J gene TRBJ1-4; a weak D match, TRBD1 (5 bases). The germline V gene has CDR1 WSHSY and CDR2 SAAADI. The V gene lost 8 bases and the J gene lost 4 bases, with 11 bases spanning the gap. The CDR3 is 13 amino acids. The DNA read from the CDR3 is TGCGCCAGCGGCCGGGACTTTAATGAAAAA. It specifies CASGRDFNEK. The whole CDR3 reads CASGRDFNEKLFF.

Details on this clone: Read sequence stops 3 residues before the CDR3 end, and the germline J gene provides the missing end. The chain combines TRBV28 with TRBJ2-3, with a possible D match to TRBD2 (6 bases). The CDR3 loop spans 15 amino acids. CDR1 is MDHEN and CDR2 is SYDVKM in the germline V gene. V lost 8 bases to trimming and J lost 4 bases, with 19 bases between them. The CDR3 protein is CASSDSGTLPDTQYF. The CDR3 DNA, read in part, is TGTGCCAGCTCCGACTCGGGGACTCTCCCAGATACG.

Comments on this clone: The read stops 3 residues short of the end of the CDR3; the missing end is completed from the germline J gene. The chain combines TRBV7-2 with TRBJ2-1; possible D gene TRBD2, 6 bases. Per germline, CDR1 SGHTA and CDR2 FQGNSA. V lost 2 bases and J 8 bases, leaving 16 bases between the germline ends. The CDR3 runs to 15 residues. The CDR3 here is CASSLRWGRDYEQFF. CDR3 bases read: TGTGCCAGCAGCTTACGGTGGGGCAGGGACTATGAG.

To note about this clone: The read ends 3 residues before the CDR3 terminus; that terminus is restored from the germline J gene. The rearrangement links TRBV18 to TRBJ2-4, with TRBD1 as a possible D gene (6 bases). Germline V gene sequence: CDR1 KGHSH, CDR2 LQKENI. The CDR3 totals 14 residues. Incomplete CDR3 DNA: TGTGCCAGCTCCCCAGAGGGGGATAACTATGGT. Translated, it gives CASSPEGDNYG. The entire CDR3 reads CASSPEGDNYGQYF.

On this clone itself: The CDR3 end is not reached by the read, which stops 3 residues before it; the germline J gene fills it in. The chain links TRBV5-1 to TRBJ2-4; TRBD1 matches at 9 bases. The trim removed 3 bases at V and 7 bases at J, leaving 2 bases unmatched. The CDR3 is 13 residues long. Germline loops: CDR1 SGHRS, CDR2 YFSETQ. The sequenced CDR3 bases are TGCGCCAGCAGCTCCGACAGGGGGAACATT. As protein: CASSSDRGNI. The full CDR3 reads CASSSDRGNIQYF.

About this clone: The CDR3 is cut off 3 residues early in the read; its end comes from the germline J gene. The chain is built from TRBV18 and TRBJ1-2; tentative D call: TRBD1 (6 bases). This CDR3 spans 13 amino acids. Germline V gene lookup returns CDR1 KGHSH and CDR2 LQKENI. Partial CDR3 DNA: TGTGCCAGCTCAGCAGGGGACACAGATACC. Translated, it gives CASSAGDTDT. The whole CDR3 sequence reads CASSAGDTDTYTF.

About this clone itself: The read stops 3 residues short of the end of the CDR3; the missing end is completed from the germline J gene. The rearrangement links TRBV20-1 to TRBJ1-2; 7 bases align to TRBD1. The CDR3 runs 13 residues. Per the germline V gene, CDR1 is DFQATT and CDR2 is SNEGSKA (reference sequence). The V segment lost 6 bases and the J segment 7 bases; nucleotides outside the gene matches: 11. The CDR3 here is CSAPAGQGVGYTF. The CDR3 bases that were read are TGCAGTGCCCCTGCAGGGCAGGGGGTTGGC.

As to this clone: The read terminates 3 residues before the CDR3 end, so the remaining end is supplied by the germline J gene. The rearrangement uses TRBV11-2 and TRBJ1-2; tentative D call: TRBD1 (6 bases). V dropped 5 bases and J dropped 2 bases, with 9 bases sitting between them. The CDR3 runs 13 residues. CDR1 SGHAT and CDR2 FQNNGV come from the germline V gene. The sequenced CDR3 bases are TGTGCCAGCAGCAGAACAGGGAACTATGGC. Translation gives CASSRTGNYG. The entire CDR3 protein is CASSRTGNYGYTF.

Comments on this clone: Read sequence stops 3 residues before the CDR3 end, and the germline J gene provides the missing end. The chain recombines TRBV2 with TRBJ2-5; no definite D call. The V gene's germline CDR1 is SNHLY and CDR2 FYNNEI. The CDR3 is made up of 12 amino acids. With 0 bases removed from V and 7 bases from J, the gap between germline ends came to 6 bases. This chain's CDR3 is CASSEALGTQYF. The covered CDR3 bases are TGTGCCAGCAGTGAAGCGCTAGGGACC.

About this clone itself: The read ends 3 residues shy of where the CDR3 ends; the end is completed using the germline J gene. This chain connects TRBV29-1 to TRBJ2-2; TRBD1 matches at 7 bases. The CDR3 loop spans 13 amino acids. Looked up from germline, CDR1 is SQVTM and CDR2 is ANQGSEA. J lost 1 base, V lost 7 bases, and 3 bases had no gene match. The CDR3 reads CSAGGLNTGELFF. CDR3 DNA (partial): TGCAGCGCAGGGGGTCTGAACACCGGGGAG.

Worth noting for this clone: The CDR3 is cut off 3 residues early in the read; its end comes from the germline J gene. This chain uses TRBV2 with TRBJ2-7; D unresolved. The germline CDR1 and CDR2 sequences are SNHLY and FYNNEI. The CDR3 covers 13 residues. Trimming pared 7 bases from V and 2 bases from J, leaving 12 bases between. The CDR3 bases that were read are TGTGCCAGCAAGCGCAGTCTAACCTACGAG. Residues: CASKRSLTYE. The entire CDR3 is CASKRSLTYEQYF. The variable domain in full, with the rest retrieved from reference TRBV2 and TRBJ2-7, is EPEVTQTPSHQVTQMGQEVILRCVPISNHLYFYWYRQILGQKVEFLVSFYNNEISEKSEIFDDQFSVERPDGSNFTLKIRSTKLEDSAMYFCASKRSLTYEQYFGPGTRLTVT.

A word on this clone: The CDR3 end is not reached by the read, which stops 3 residues before it; the germline J gene fills it in. The V gene is TRBV6-2 or TRBV6-3, the J gene TRBJ2-7; D may be TRBD1 (6 bases). The V gene lost 0 bases and the J gene lost 2 bases, with 17 bases spanning the gap. Per germline, CDR1 MNHEY and CDR2 SVGEGT. CDR3 length equals 17 residues. CDR3 region: CASSYSMGNRATYEQYF. The CDR3 bases that were read are TGTGCCAGCAGTTACTCGATGGGGAACAGGGCCACCTACGAG.

On this clone itself: The read terminates 3 residues before the CDR3 end, so the remaining end is supplied by the germline J gene. The chain links TRBV7-8 to TRBJ1-1; D is undetermined. The CDR3 runs 15 residues. Trimming took 2 bases from V and 5 from J, leaving 15 bases between them. Germline values: CDR1 SGHVS, CDR2 FQNEAQ. The CDR3 region is CASSLPLRAGTEAFF. The CDR3 DNA, read in part, is TGTGCCAGCAGCTTACCATTAAGGGCCGGTACTGAA. Drawing the rest from reference TRBV7-8 and TRBJ1-1, the complete variable domain is GAGVSQSPRYKVAKRGQDVALRCDPISGHVSLFWYQQALGQGPEFLTYFQNEAQLDKSGLPSDRFFAERPEGSVSTLKIQRTQQEDSAVYLCASSLPLRAGTEAFFGQGTRLTVV.

Of note for this clone: The read ends 3 residues shy of where the CDR3 ends; the end is completed using the germline J gene. V and J are TRBV5-6 and TRBJ2-3; D gene unclear. Germline V CDR1 and CDR2: SGHDT, YYEEEE. The germline V and J ends were trimmed by 0 bases and 1 base, with 3 bases remaining between them. The length of the CDR3 is 13 residues. This chain's CDR3 is CASSLAGTDTQYF. CDR3 DNA, as far as it was read: TGTGCCAGCAGCTTGGCCGGCACAGATACG.

Of note for this clone: The CDR3 extends 3 residues past the end of the read, so its final part is completed from the germline J gene. V and J are TRBV7-3 and TRBJ2-5; a possible D gene is TRBD1 (5 bases). V shed 2 bases and J shed 3 bases, with 7 bases lying between them. This CDR3 is built from 13 residues. Germline V gene lookup returns CDR1 SGHTA and CDR2 FQGTGA. The CDR3 spells CASSLAREETQYF. The sequenced part of the CDR3 DNA is TGTGCCAGCAGCTTAGCCAGGGAAGAGACC.

For this clone: The read halts 3 residues ahead of the CDR3 end, with the missing end drawn from the germline J gene. J is TRBJ1-2 and V is TRBV5-4; no clear D. Germline V gives CDR1 SGHNT, CDR2 YYREEE (reference sequence). The CDR3 is 15 residues long. Trimming cost V 5 bases and J 1 base, with 15 bases left between them. The part of the CDR3 DNA that was read is TGTGCCAGCAGTCCTGGCCTTGCAGTTAACTATGGC. It encodes CASSPGLAVNYG. The entire CDR3 protein reads CASSPGLAVNYGYTF.

To note about this clone: Read data end 3 residues before the CDR3 end; the end is taken from the germline J gene. The chain employs TRBV29-1 and TRBJ2-7; the D gene is possibly TRBD1 (5 bases). This CDR3 is 12 amino acids long. V lost 6 bases to trimming and J lost 1 base, with 10 bases between them. Germline CDR1 is SQVTM and CDR2 is ANQGSEA. Incomplete CDR3 DNA: TGCAGCGTGGGGCAGGATTCCTACGAG. Its protein is CSVGQDSYE. The full CDR3 reads CSVGQDSYEQYF.

Note on this clone: The DNA ends 3 residues before the CDR3 does, and the rest of the CDR3 is filled in from the germline J gene. The J gene is TRBJ2-1, the V gene TRBV5-1, with 10 positions matching TRBD2. Germline values: CDR1 SGHRS, CDR2 YFSETQ. The CDR3 is 13 residues long. Losses at the gene ends were 3 bases for V and 9 bases for J; bases not matched to a gene: 3. The CDR3 here is CASSYLAGVEQFF. The CDR3 DNA, read in part, is TGCGCCAGCAGCTACCTAGCGGGAGTTGAG.

The CDR3 loop is CASSERTENEQYF. Partial CDR3 DNA: TGCGCCAGCAGCGAAAGGACAGAAAACGAG. The rearrangement uses TRBV5-1 and TRBJ2-7; D is possibly TRBD1 (6 bases). From the germline J gene comes the end of the CDR3, since the read stops 3 residues before it. In germline, CDR1 is SGHRS, CDR2 YFSETQ. Trimming took 4 bases from V and 5 from J, leaving 13 bases between them. This CDR3 is built from 13 residues.

Comment on this clone: The observed sequence ends 3 residues before the CDR3 terminus, with the missing tail filled in from the germline J gene. The chain is built from TRBV18 and TRBJ2-2, with TRBD2 matching over 8 bases. The CDR3 loop spans 15 amino acids. After removal of 3 bases from V and 2 bases from J, the junction contained 2 bases not matched to a gene. Germline V gene data show CDR1 as KGHSH and CDR2 as LQKENI. The part of the CDR3 DNA that was read is TGTGCCAGCTCACCCGGGACTAGAAACACCGGGGAG. It yields the protein CASSPGTRNTGE. The complete CDR3 reads CASSPGTRNTGELFF.

Points on this clone: The CDR3 goes on 3 residues after the read ends, and that part is filled in from the germline J gene. The V call is TRBV5-1, the J call TRBJ2-5; D is perhaps TRBD2 (6 bases). The V gene's germline CDR1 is SGHRS and CDR2 YFSETQ. V gave up 0 bases and J gave up 7 bases, with 19 bases separating them. This CDR3 spans 16 amino acids. The chain's CDR3 is CASSLASGLLEGTQYF. The sequenced part of the CDR3 DNA is TGCGCCAGCAGCTTGGCGTCGGGACTCCTCGAAGGGACC.